The T cell receptor beta chain described here comes from a study of blood T cells in healthy people across ages. The V and J ends lost 6 bases and 4 bases, in that order; junction bases with no gene match: 10. The CDR3 spans 15 residues. Germline loops: CDR1 MDHEN, CDR2 SYDVKM. The second PCR ran roughly 7 to 12 cycles with a sample-barcoded 5' primer and J-beta primers. TCRdb reprocessed the 5' RACE reads via MiXCR and lists one record per CDR3 protein. The sample lists 700,000 to 850,000 distinct CDR3 sequences, about 55% seen once, with 40% to 50% in the top ten. A minimum of 7 million PBMCs was isolated per sample.

The sample comprised blood. This receptor was obtained from a man older than 75 in good health. V is TRBV28 and J is TRBJ1-1; 8 positions match TRBD1. The CDR3 region is CASSPPGQEGTEAFF. The DNA for the CDR3 is TGTGCCAGCAGCCCTCCGGGACAGGAGGGCACTGAAGCTTTCTTT. Combining the CDR3 with reference TRBV28 and TRBJ1-1 gives the whole variable domain DVKVTQSSRYLVKRTGEKVFLECVQDMDHENMFWYRQDPGLGLRLIYFSYDVKMKEKGDIPEGYSVSREKKERFSLILESASTNQTSMYLCASSPPGQEGTEAFFGQGTRLTVV.